These 24 T cell receptor delta chains came from one sample sequenced in a study of γδ T cells in repeated Plasmodium falciparum infection. Bulk repertoires came from Vgamma9/Vdelta2+ or Vdelta2-negative gammadelta T cells flow-sorted from PBMC. TCRdb re-called the multiplex PCR reads via CATT. Of 70,000 to 95,000 delta-chain clones detected, over 1.1% appear once; the ten largest clones hold roughly 9.5%. Sequencing was carried out using gamma-delta T cells from blood. Receptor source: a pool of human donors (malaria-infected and uninfected, not separated).

With regard to this clone: A read error likely explains this, since a far larger clone differs by one base. Additional DNA sequences in this sample encode the identical CDR3. This chain uses TRDV2 with TRDJ1, with TRDD3 matching over 9 bases. TCRdb records no J gene; here it was assigned by comparing the DNA to germline. Trimming at V came to 1 base and at J to 2 bases, leaving 34 bases not matched to a gene. Germline CDR1 reads GEAIGNYY; CDR2 reads EKD. This CDR3 has 25 amino acids. The CDR3 DNA reads TGTGCCTGTGACACTGTGGGCCCTTCCCAGGTCCTGGCTACTGGGGGACCCCTTTCGACCGATAAACTCATCTTT. The encoded protein is CACDTVGPSQVLATGGPLSTDKLIF.

The chain is built from TRDV1 and TRDJ1, with 8 bases fitting TRDD3. TCRdb supplies no J gene; here it was assigned by aligning the nucleotide sequence to germline. Germline CDR1 and CDR2: TSWWSYY and QGS. V lost 5 bases, J lost 1 base, and 9 bases stayed unmatched. The CDR3 loop spans 16 amino acids. The DNA for the CDR3 is TGTGCTCTTGGGACTCCCTACTGGGGGGTCACCGATAAACTCATCTTT. Translation: CALGTPYWGVTDKLIF.

This clone turned up a few times. For this DNA, TCRdb reports the protein of a much larger clone, which diverges at residue 9, most likely from a read error; the protein presented here is translated directly from the DNA. The V gene is TRDV2, the J gene TRDJ1, with 8 positions matching TRDD3. Germline matching of the DNA provided the J gene here, since TCRdb leaves it blank. The CDR3 length is 19 residues. Unmatched junction bases numbered 15, after V lost 1 base and J lost 0 bases. Looked up from germline, CDR1 is GEAIGNYY and CDR2 is EKD. CDR3 sequence: CACDTVGGCEGGYTDKLIF. CDR3 bases: TGTGCCTGTGACACTGTTGGGGGATGCGAGGGGGGATACACCGATAAACTCATCTTT.

This clone rates as medium-sized (0.01 to 0.1%). This sample also contains other DNA sequences that code for the same CDR3. The chain uses TRDV2 and TRDJ2; TRDD3 aligns across 7 bases. Germline assignment: CDR1 GEAIGNYY and CDR2 EKD. The length of the CDR3 is 13 residues. Trimming took 3 bases from V and 3 from J; bases not matched to a gene: 0. The CDR3 region is CACDWGMTAQLFF. The CDR3 DNA sequence: TGTGCCTGTGACTGGGGGATGACAGCACAACTCTTCTTT.

Regarding this clone: TCRdb shows a much larger clone's protein in place of this DNA's translation, and the two differ at residue 10, likely through a read error; the protein shown is translated from the DNA. V usage is TRDV1 and J usage is TRDJ1; a weak D match, TRDD3 (5 bases). Germline V gene lookup returns CDR1 TSWWSYY and CDR2 QGS. V was pared by 3 bases and J by 6 bases, with 26 bases between. There are 18 residues in the CDR3. The CDR3 sequence: CALGDRDGRWIIGYKLIF. In DNA form, the CDR3 reads TGTGCTCTTGGGGACAGGGACGGAAGGTGGATAATCGGGTATAAACTCATCTTT.

In its sample, this clone was seen a few times. For this DNA, TCRdb reports the protein of a much larger clone, which diverges at residue 6, most likely from a read error; the protein presented here is translated directly from the DNA. The chain carries TRDV1 and TRDJ1, with 7 bases aligning to TRDD3. TCRdb does not report a J gene; here it was assigned by matching the DNA to germline references. The CDR3 has 20 amino acids. Trimming cost V 1 base and J 0 bases; bases outside gene matches: 17. Germline CDR1 reads TSWWSYY; CDR2 reads QGS. Here the CDR3 reads CALGEPKSDWGLFYTDKLIF. The CDR3 coding sequence is TGTGCTCTTGGGGAACCAAAGTCGGACTGGGGCCTTTTTTACACCGATAAACTCATCTTT.

This clone was seen a handful of times. TCRdb's protein, taken from a much larger clone, differs from this DNA's translation at residue 16, likely owing to a read error; the protein displayed comes from the DNA. This sequence joins TRDV1 and TRDJ1; 12 bases align to TRDD3. TCRdb supplies no J gene; here it was assigned by aligning the nucleotide sequence to germline. Germline lookup yields CDR1 TSWWSYY and CDR2 QGS. After removal of 3 bases from V and 0 bases from J, the junction contained 23 bases not matched to a gene. The CDR3 contains 23 residues. CDR3 DNA: TGTGCTCTTGGGGAGCATGTAACCTACCCGGGGAACTGGGGGATACCGTACACCGATAAACTCATCTTT. It translates to CALGEHVTYPGNWGIPYTDKLIF.

This clone has a handful of counts. The protein given by TCRdb reflects a much larger clone and differs at residue 13 from this DNA's translation, likely from a read error; the protein shown is the DNA's translation. The chain recombines TRDV1 with TRDJ1; 8 bases fit TRDD2. No J gene is reported in TCRdb; it was inferred here by comparing the DNA with germline. The CDR3 totals 16 residues. Looked up from germline, CDR1 is TSWWSYY and CDR2 is QGS. The chain's CDR3 is CALGKLPTRMGSQLIF. DNA for the CDR3: TGTGCTCTTGGGAAACTTCCTACTAGGATGGGGAGTCAACTCATCTTT.

This clone was seen only a few times. TCRdb pairs this DNA with a much larger clone's protein that differs at residue 6, likely a read error; the protein shown was translated from the DNA. The rearrangement uses TRDV2 and TRDJ1; 12 nucleotides match TRDD3. The J gene, left out of TCRdb, was set here by checking the DNA against germline. This CDR3 spans 19 amino acids. Trimming at V came to 0 bases and at J to 0 bases, leaving 10 bases not matched to a gene. CDR1 and CDR2 from the germline V gene are GEAIGNYY and EKD. As DNA, the CDR3 is TGTGCCTGTGACACCTTCCTACTGGGGGATACCCGCTACACCGATAAACTCATCTTT. Translated: CACDTFLLGDTRYTDKLIF.

The table lists this clone with many counts. J is TRDJ1 and V is TRDV2, with a tentative D call TRDD3 (6 bases). The ends were cut back, 5 bases at V and 1 base at J, with 19 bases in the middle. This CDR3 region has 16 residues. In germline, CDR1 is GEAIGNYY, CDR2 EKD. CDR3 DNA sequence: TGTGCCTGTGGAACTGGGCTCCACCCGGGCACCGATAAACTCATCTTT. Its protein product is CACGTGLHPGTDKLIF.

Notes on this clone: This DNA's translation differs at residue 10 from TCRdb's protein, which comes from a much larger clone; a read error is likely, and the protein shown is translated from the DNA. The chain recombines TRDV1 with TRDJ1; D unresolved. The J gene, left out of TCRdb, was set here by checking the DNA against germline. The V gene's germline CDR1 is TSWWSYY and CDR2 QGS. V lost 1 base, J lost 0 bases, and 12 bases lay in between. The CDR3 has 16 residues. The CDR3 protein is CALGERGRFDTDKLIF. CDR3 DNA: TGTGCTCTTGGGGAACGGGGCCGTTTCGACACCGATAAACTCATCTTT.

This clone appeared a few times. TCRdb's entry gives the protein of a much larger clone, which mismatches this DNA's translation at residues 8 and 12, likely from a read error; the protein reported here is translated from the DNA. The gene calls are TRDV2 and TRDJ1, with TRDD3 matching over 10 bases. Unmatched junction bases numbered 12, after V lost 0 bases and J lost 9 bases. The germline V gene encodes CDR1 GEAIGNYY and CDR2 EKD. The CDR3 contains 16 residues. DNA for the CDR3: TGTGCCTGTGACACCCTTCCCCGCCTGGGGGATAGTGAACTCATCTTT. Its translation: CACDTLPRLGDSELIF.

This clone was found many times. This chain uses TRDV1 with TRDJ1, with TRDD2 as a possible D gene (6 bases). Germline V CDR1 and CDR2: TSWWSYY, QGS. The CDR3 loop spans 18 amino acids. V lost 5 bases and J 1 base, leaving 23 bases between the germline ends. CDR3 sequence reads: CALGPPPSIVGVTDKLIF. The CDR3 coding sequence is TGTGCTCTTGGGCCTCCTCCTTCCATCGTAGGAGTCACCGATAAACTCATCTTT.

This clone showed up just a few times. The TCRdb protein comes from a much larger clone and disagrees with this DNA's translation at residue 9, likely due to a read error; the protein given here is derived from the DNA. The genes are TRDV1 and TRDJ1; a possible D gene is TRDD3 (5 bases). TCRdb records no J gene; here it was assigned by comparing the DNA to germline. The CDR3 extends over 23 amino acids. The V gene's germline CDR1 is TSWWSYY and CDR2 QGS. V lost 2 bases, J lost 0 bases, and 34 bases lay in between. The DNA of the CDR3 is TGTGCTCTTGGGGAATATTGCGTCCCGATGGGGAACACAAAGATATCGGACACCGATAAACTCATCTTT. Its translation: CALGEYCVPMGNTKISDTDKLIF.

At least ten counts were recorded for this clone. CDR3 protein: CALGELGPKALGDKLIF. The DNA for the CDR3 is TGTGCTCTTGGGGAACTGGGTCCTAAGGCCTTAGGTGATAAACTCATCTTT. The chain combines TRDV1 with TRDJ1, with TRDD2 as a possible D gene (5 bases). CDR1 TSWWSYY and CDR2 QGS come from the germline V gene. V lost 0 bases, J lost 5 bases, and 19 bases lay in between. The length of the CDR3 is 17 residues.

Notes on this clone: TCRdb attributes to this sequence the protein of a much larger clone, which differs from the DNA translation at residue 20; a read error is likely, and the protein displayed is translated from the DNA. The rearrangement links TRDV2 to TRDJ1, with 10 positions matching TRDD3. The J gene, left out of TCRdb, was set here by checking the DNA against germline. From germline, CDR1 is GEAIGNYY and CDR2 EKD. The CDR3 sequence is 23 residues long. The CDR3 protein is CACGKHFLMRGIRSRGCTDRLIF. The CDR3 DNA is TGTGCCTGTGGCAAACACTTCCTAATGAGGGGGATACGCTCCCGGGGTTGCACCGATAGACTCATCTTT.

Worth noting for this clone: This DNA translates differently at residue 2 from the TCRdb protein, which is that of a much larger clone; a read error is likely, and the protein shown is the DNA's own translation. V gene TRDV2 combines with J gene TRDJ1; TRDD3 is a possible D gene (5 bases). The J gene, left out of TCRdb, was set here by checking the DNA against germline. The length of the CDR3 is 16 residues. Germline assignment: CDR1 GEAIGNYY and CDR2 EKD. The CDR3 DNA follows: TGTTCCTGTGTCACGAAGGGGGCTGCGTACACCGATAAACTCATCTTT. It encodes CSCVTKGAAYTDKLIF.

On this clone: One base separates it from a far larger clone, so it is likely a read error. This CDR3 is also generated by other DNA sequences in the sample. The J gene is TRDJ1, the V gene TRDV2, with TRDD3 matching over 10 bases. The J gene is not listed in TCRdb, so it was assigned here from a DNA match to germline. CDR1 and CDR2 from the germline V gene are GEAIGNYY and EKD. The CDR3 runs to 14 residues. CDR3: CACDTGGYADKLIF. The DNA for the CDR3 is TGTGCCTGCGACACCGGGGGATACGCCGATAAACTCATCTTT.

About this clone: For this DNA, TCRdb reports the protein of a much larger clone, which diverges at residue 16, most likely from a read error; the protein presented here is translated directly from the DNA. The CDR3 sequence is CACDTVVSLDPDTDKPIF. The CDR3 bases are TGTGCCTGTGACACTGTAGTCTCCTTGGACCCCGACACCGATAAACCCATCTTT. The V gene call is TRDV2, and the J gene call is absent; the D call in the table, TRDD3, was not verified against the DNA. CDR3 length equals 18 residues. CDR1 GEAIGNYY and CDR2 EKD come from the germline V gene.

In its sample, this clone was seen many times. The same CDR3 is also encoded by other DNA sequences in this sample. This rearrangement joins TRDV1 to TRDJ1, with TRDD2 identical over 8 bases. Germline V gene data show CDR1 as TSWWSYY and CDR2 as QGS. This CDR3 has 18 residues. With V trimmed by 2 bases and J by 7 bases, 18 bases remained unmatched. The CDR3, as DNA: TGTGCTCTTGGGGAAGTCTTCCTACGTCCGGGGGGGCTTCTTAAACTCATCTTT. Translation gives CALGEVFLRPGGLLKLIF.

This clone has a count of ten or more. One base separates it from a far larger clone, so it is likely a read error. Other nucleotide sequences in the sample specify the same CDR3. This sequence joins TRDV2 and TRDJ1; 8 bases match TRDD3. CDR1 GEAIGNYY and CDR2 EKD come from the germline V gene. The J segment lost 3 bases and the V segment lost 3 bases, leaving 8 bases of the junction unmatched. The CDR3 has 15 residues. The CDR3 coding sequence is TGTGCCTGTGACGCCCTACTGGGGGGGGCCGATAAACTCATCTTT. Encoded protein: CACDALLGGADKLIF.

With regard to this clone: The protein recorded in TCRdb matches a much larger clone and deviates from this DNA's translation at residue 3, suggesting a read error; the protein here is obtained by translating the DNA. The chain carries TRDV1 and TRDJ1, with D possibly matching TRDD3 (5 bases). This CDR3 spans 16 amino acids. Germline loops: CDR1 TSWWSYY, CDR2 QGS. The CDR3 DNA reads as TGTGCTTTTGGGGAACTGCTGATTTCCCAAGCGGGGAAACTCATCTTT. This encodes CAFGELLISQAGKLIF.

This clone was recorded many times. A single base is all that separates this from a far larger clone, so a read error is likely. Distinct nucleotide sequences in the sample also encode this CDR3. This chain joins TRDV3 and TRDJ1; 9 positions match TRDD3. Germline lookup yields CDR1 TVYSNPD and CDR2 GDNSRS (reference sequence). This CDR3 region has 16 residues. The CDR3 coding sequence is TGTGCCTTTAGCGGAGGGGGATACTCCTACACCGATAAGCTCATCTTT. Residues: CAFSGGGYSYTDKLIF.

At least ten counts were recorded for this clone. The chain recombines TRDV2 with TRDJ3, with 7 bases matching TRDD3. The germline gives CDR1 GEAIGNYY, CDR2 EKD. This CDR3 contains 27 residues. With 0 bases clipped from V and 0 bases from J, the junction kept 31 bases outside the gene matches. CDR3 in amino acids: CACDTGGLLGTQSYTPFSSWDTRQMFF. The CDR3, as DNA: TGTGCCTGTGACACCGGCGGCTTACTGGGGACCCAAAGCTACACCCCTTTTAGCTCCTGGGACACCCGACAGATGTTTTTC.